This TCR beta chain is drawn from a study of blood T cell repertoires in COVID-19. As originally analysed: How many nucleated cells were present was estimated from reference gene primer amplification. Generated by immunoSEQ multiplex PCR, the TCRdb table keeps only in-frame clones and is missing some. V, J and clone size derive from that table, while D and trimming were established from the DNA sequence. This sample has roughly 330,000 clones, with about 90% found just once. Germline trimming cut 7 bases from V and 4 bases from J; bases unmatched to any gene: 9. Germline lookup yields CDR1 LGHDT and CDR2 YNNKEL (reference sequence). The CDR3 is 16 residues long.

The rearrangement joins TRBV3-1 (or the pseudogene TRBV3-2) to TRBJ2-1, with TRBD2 identical over 11 bases. The sample was PBMCs or T cells enriched from blood (not recorded which). This receptor was taken from a woman aged 25 to 39 who had recovered from COVID-19. The CDR3 reads CASTLSLAGGYNEQFF. CDR3 nucleotide sequence: TGTGCCAGCACCCTCTCATTAGCGGGGGGGTACAATGAGCAGTTCTTC.